The source of this TCR beta chain is a study of control samples from healthy donors and cancer patients. Germline CDR1 and CDR2: ENHRY and SYGVKD. The CDR3 has 17 residues. V shed 10 bases and J shed 0 bases, with 24 bases lying between them. Data came from immunoSEQ multiplex PCR; TCRdb stores just in-frame clones and leaves some out. Among about 130,000 clones listed, 87% were seen once. This chain joins TRBV10-3 and TRBJ1-1; D is uncertain. The clonotype originates from a man aged 18 to 35 in good health. The specimen sequenced was blood. In nucleotides, the CDR3 is TGTGCCACCGGCGTGTCAGATCAGTTGTACATGAACACTGAAGCTTTCTTT. It codes for CATGVSDQLYMNTEAFF.